Reported below is one T cell receptor (beta chain). The table came from immunoSEQ multiplex PCR; TCRdb's copy has only in-frame clones and leaves some out. This sample has around 90,000 clones; about 83% occur once, and the top ten carry 2.1%. This sample stems from a study of control samples from healthy donors and cancer patients. The CDR3 loop spans 14 amino acids. Trimming cost V 5 bases and J 4 bases, with 12 bases left between them. Germline lookup yields CDR1 KGHDR and CDR2 SFDVKD. The TCR sequence derives from a woman aged 40-49 years in good health. The V gene is TRBV24-1, the J gene TRBJ2-3; D ambiguous. Sequenced: blood. CDR3: CATSGYNGPDTQYF. CDR3 sequence (DNA): TGTGCCACCAGTGGGTACAATGGTCCAGATACGCAGTATTTT.